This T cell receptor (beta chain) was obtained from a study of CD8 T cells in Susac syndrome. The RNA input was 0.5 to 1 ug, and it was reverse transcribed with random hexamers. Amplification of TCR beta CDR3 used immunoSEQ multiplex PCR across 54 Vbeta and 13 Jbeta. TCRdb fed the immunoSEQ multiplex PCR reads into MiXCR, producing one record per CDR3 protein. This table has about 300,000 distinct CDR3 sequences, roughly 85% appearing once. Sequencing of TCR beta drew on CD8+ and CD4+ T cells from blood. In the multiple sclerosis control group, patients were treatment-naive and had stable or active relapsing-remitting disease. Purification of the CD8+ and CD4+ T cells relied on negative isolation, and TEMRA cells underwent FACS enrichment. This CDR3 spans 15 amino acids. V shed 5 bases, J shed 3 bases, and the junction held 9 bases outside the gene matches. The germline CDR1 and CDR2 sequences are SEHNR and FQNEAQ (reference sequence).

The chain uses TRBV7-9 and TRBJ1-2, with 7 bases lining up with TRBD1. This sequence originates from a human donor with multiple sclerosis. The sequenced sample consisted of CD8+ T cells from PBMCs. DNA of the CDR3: TGTGCCAGCAGCACACAGGGGTTAGGGGACTATGGCTACACCTTC. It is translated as CASSTQGLGDYGYTF.